The clone carrying this T cell receptor (beta chain) has a count of ten or more. The antigen is not known. Amplified regions were TCR beta CDR3 sequences from RNA transcripts. When the TCR CDR3 underwent first-round RT-PCR, the HTBI primer set was used. TCRdb fed the multiplex PCR reads into MiXCR, producing one record per CDR3 protein. The profile shows hundreds of thousands of distinct CDR3 sequences, just under 45% of them singletons. V dropped 7 bases and J dropped 2 bases, with 6 bases sitting between them. The CDR3 contains 13 residues. Germline V gene data show CDR1 as LNHDA and CDR2 as SQIVND (reference sequence). It was uncontrolled infection, other autoimmune disease, pregnancy or lactation that excluded patients. The data stem from a study of T cells in Graves' hyperthyroidism and ophthalmopathy. Study outcomes and limitations: The model anticipated ophthalmopathy a median around six months pre-onset. Researchers found most expanded thyroid clonotypes above 0.001 in blood as well.

The TCR originated in an adult man with Graves' disease, either hyperthyroidism or ophthalmopathy (not recorded which). The chain employs TRBV19 and TRBJ2-6, with no clear D. The specimen sequenced was peripheral blood or thyroid tissue (not recorded which). CDR3 sequence: CASKETGANVLTF. The CDR3 DNA is TGTGCCAGTAAGGAGACTGGGGCCAACGTCCTGACTTTC.